This T cell receptor beta chain emerged from a study of cytomegalovirus exposure and HLA in healthy donors. Whole-study findings and limits: Cytomegalovirus-associated TCR beta chains were listed, numbering roughly 150. In a later analysis, TCR beta V- and J-gene trimming showed a link to a missense DCLRE1C variant.

In the case of this clone: Its antigen is still unknown.

The germline CDR1 and CDR2 sequences are SEHNR and FQNEAQ (reference sequence). V was cut by 5 bases and J by 3 bases, with 10 bases left in between. The CDR3 spans 13 residues. PCR used 60 Vbeta primers and 13 Jbeta primers. Some clones are missing from TCRdb's copy, which holds only in-frame ones; the method was immunoSEQ multiplex PCR. Its table records fewer than 85,000 clones. Specimen: PBMCs. The sequence was obtained from a young man in good health and CMV-seronegative. The chain links TRBV7-9 to TRBJ1-2; D gene unclear. The CDR3 sequence: CASSRGIDYGYTF. In DNA, the CDR3 is TGTGCCAGCAGCAGAGGGATTGACTATGGCTACACCTTC.